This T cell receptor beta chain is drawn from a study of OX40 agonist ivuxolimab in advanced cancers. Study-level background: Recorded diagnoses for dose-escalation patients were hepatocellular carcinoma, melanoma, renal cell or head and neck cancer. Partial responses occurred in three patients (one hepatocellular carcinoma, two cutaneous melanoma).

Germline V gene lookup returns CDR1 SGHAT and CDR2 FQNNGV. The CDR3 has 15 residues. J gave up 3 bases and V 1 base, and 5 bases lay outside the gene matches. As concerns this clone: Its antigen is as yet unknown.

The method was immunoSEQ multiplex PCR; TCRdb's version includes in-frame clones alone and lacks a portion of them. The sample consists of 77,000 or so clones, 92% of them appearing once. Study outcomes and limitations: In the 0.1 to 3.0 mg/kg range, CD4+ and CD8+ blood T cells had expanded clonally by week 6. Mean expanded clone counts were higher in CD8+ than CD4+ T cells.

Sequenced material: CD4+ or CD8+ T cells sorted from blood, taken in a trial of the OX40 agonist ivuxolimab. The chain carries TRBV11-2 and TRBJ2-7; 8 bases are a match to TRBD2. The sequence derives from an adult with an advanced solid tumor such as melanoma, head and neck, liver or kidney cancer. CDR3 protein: CASSLGRAGGYEQYF. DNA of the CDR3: TGTGCCAGCAGCTTAGGACGGGCGGGGGGCTACGAGCAGTACTTC.